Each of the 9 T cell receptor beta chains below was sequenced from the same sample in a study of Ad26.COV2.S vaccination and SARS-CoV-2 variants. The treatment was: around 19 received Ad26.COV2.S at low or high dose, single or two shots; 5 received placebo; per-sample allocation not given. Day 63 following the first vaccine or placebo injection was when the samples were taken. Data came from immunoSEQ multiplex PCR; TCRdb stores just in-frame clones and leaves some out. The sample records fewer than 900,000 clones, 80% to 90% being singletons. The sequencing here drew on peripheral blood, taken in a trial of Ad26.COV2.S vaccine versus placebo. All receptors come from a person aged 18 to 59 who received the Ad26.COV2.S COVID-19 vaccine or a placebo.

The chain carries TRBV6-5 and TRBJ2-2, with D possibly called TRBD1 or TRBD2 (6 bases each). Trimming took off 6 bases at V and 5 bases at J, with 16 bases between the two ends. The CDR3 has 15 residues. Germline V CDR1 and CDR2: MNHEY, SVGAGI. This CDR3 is CASSSTGARTGELFF. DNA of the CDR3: TGTGCCAGCAGCTCTACGGGGGCGAGGACCGGGGAGCTGTTTTTT.

The CDR3 bases are TGTGCCACCGAAAACCAACCGAACAATCAGCCCCAGCATTTT. It translates to CATENQPNNQPQHF. The V gene is TRBV15, the J gene TRBJ1-5; D remains unclear. The CDR3 totals 14 residues. Trimming removed 8 bases at V and 3 bases at J, with 14 bases between. Germline V CDR1 and CDR2: LNHNV, YYDKDF (reference sequence).

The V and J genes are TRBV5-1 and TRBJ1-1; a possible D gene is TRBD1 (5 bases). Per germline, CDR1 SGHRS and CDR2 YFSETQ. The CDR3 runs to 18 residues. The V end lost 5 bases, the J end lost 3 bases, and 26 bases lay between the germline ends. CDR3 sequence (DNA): TGCGCCAGCAGTTCGCCCGCCGGGGCGGTTATGTTGGACACTGAAGCTTTCTTT. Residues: CASSSPAGAVMLDTEAFF.

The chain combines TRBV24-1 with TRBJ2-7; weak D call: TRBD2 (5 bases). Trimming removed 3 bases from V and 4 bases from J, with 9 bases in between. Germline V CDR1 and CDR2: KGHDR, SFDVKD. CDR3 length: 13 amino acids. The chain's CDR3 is CATSDPSRYEQYF. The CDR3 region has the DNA TGTGCCACCAGTGATCCTAGCAGATACGAGCAGTACTTC.

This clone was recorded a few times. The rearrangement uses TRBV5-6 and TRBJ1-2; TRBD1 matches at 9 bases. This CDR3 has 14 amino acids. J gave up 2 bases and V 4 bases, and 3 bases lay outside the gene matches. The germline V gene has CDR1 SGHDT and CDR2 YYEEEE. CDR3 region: CASSLDRGNYGYTF. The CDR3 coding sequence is TGTGCCAGCAGCCTGGACAGGGGAAACTATGGCTACACCTTC.

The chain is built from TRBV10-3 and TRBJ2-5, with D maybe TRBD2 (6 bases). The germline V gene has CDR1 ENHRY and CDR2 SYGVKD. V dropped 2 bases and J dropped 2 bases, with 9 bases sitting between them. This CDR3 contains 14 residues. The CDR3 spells CAISETAGQETQYF. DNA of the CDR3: TGTGCCATCAGTGAGACTGCGGGGCAAGAGACCCAGTACTTC.

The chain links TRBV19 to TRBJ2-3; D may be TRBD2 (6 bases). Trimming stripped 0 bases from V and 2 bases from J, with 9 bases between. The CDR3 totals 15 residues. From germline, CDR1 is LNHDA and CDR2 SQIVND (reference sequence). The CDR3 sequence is CASSIDWRVTDTQYF. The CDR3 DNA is TGTGCCAGTAGTATAGATTGGAGGGTCACAGATACGCAGTATTTT. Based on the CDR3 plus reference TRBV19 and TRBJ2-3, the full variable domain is DGGITQSPKYLFRKEGQNVTLSCEQNLNHDAMYWYRQDPGQGLRLIYYSQIVNDFQKGDIAEGYSVSREKKESFPLTVTSAQKNPTAFYLCASSIDWRVTDTQYFGPGTRLTVL.

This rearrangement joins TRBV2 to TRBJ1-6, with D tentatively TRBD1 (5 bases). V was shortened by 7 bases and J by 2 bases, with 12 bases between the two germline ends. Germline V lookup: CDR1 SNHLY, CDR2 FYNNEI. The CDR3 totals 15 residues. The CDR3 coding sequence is TGTGCCAGCAATATGAGGGACCCCTATAATTCACCCCTCCACTTT. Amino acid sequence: CASNMRDPYNSPLHF.

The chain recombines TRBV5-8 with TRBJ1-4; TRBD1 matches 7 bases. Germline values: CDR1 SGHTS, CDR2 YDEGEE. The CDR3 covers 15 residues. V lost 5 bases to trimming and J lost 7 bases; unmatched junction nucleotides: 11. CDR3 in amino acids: CASRPGDSYFEKLFF. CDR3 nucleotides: TGTGCCAGCAGGCCGGGGGACAGTTACTTTGAAAAACTGTTTTTT.